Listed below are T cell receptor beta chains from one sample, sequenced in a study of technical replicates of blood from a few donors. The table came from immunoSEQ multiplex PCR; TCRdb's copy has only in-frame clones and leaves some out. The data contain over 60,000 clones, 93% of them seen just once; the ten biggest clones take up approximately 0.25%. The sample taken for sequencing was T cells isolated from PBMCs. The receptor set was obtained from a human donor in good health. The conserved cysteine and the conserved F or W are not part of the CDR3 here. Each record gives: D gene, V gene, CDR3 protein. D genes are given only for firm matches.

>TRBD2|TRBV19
ASSAREGGGELF
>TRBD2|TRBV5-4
ASSSGGGSTETQY
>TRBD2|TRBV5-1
ASSNPTSGNPDTQY
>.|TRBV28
ASPTLGVRKF
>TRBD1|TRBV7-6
ASSLRNRDRVPNEQF
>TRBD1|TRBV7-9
ASSYTGQGIGYT
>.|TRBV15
ATSRGQGGVDGYT
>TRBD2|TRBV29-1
SVYTSVSYEQY
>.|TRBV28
ASSSGQGYLLTEPNYGYT
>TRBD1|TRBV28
ASSSPGQGWNEQY
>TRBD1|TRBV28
ASSLNRGQTDTQY
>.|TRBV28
ASLVGANYGYT
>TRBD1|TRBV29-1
SVTQGTGYGYT
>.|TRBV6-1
ASSDSGPNQPQH
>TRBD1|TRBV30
ALWTGGGGELF
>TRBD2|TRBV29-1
SVNLGRLAGNNEQF
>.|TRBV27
ASSSDGLGAIYNEQF
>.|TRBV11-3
ASSPGNSGANVLT
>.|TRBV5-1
ASSLYSTYEQY
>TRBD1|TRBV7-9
ASSTGEINQPQH
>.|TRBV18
ASSADRSGELF
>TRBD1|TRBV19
ASSIGYRGSSIEQY
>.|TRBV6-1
ASSGAFTGNSGNTIY
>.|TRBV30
AWSVGWGRI
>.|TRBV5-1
ASTDYHRNTGELF
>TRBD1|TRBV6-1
ASTSGTGIVETQY
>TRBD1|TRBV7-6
ASSSRRDRTSYEQY
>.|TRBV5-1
ASSLDAGRVQETQY
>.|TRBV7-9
ASTEGGDSNQPQH
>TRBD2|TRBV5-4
ASSQIAGGNTDTQY
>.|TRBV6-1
ASSGVPGTQETQY
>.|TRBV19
ASKKLGGITNYGYT
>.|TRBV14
ASSQVTGNYGYT
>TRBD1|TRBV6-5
ASSDGTGGYGYT
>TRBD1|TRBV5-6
ASSLEGTGVSEKLF
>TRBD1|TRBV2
ASSGLGTATDNEQF
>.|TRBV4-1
ASSQGPPEEADYEQY
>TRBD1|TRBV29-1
SVEDLQGIEAF
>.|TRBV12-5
ASGLGPGAPYGYGYT
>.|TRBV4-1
ASSPGRGRGNTEAF
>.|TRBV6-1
ASSEGTVPYEQY
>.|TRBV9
ASSVSWGAEAF
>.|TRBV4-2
ASSQESRISNQPQH
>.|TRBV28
ASRTGDQPQH
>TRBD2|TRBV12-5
ASGLVLAGAFYEQY
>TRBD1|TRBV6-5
ASSYRDRVTGELF
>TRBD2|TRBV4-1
ASSQTLAGGVETQY
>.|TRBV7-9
ASSTQVSGNTIY
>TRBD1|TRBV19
ASSNSGTAYEQY
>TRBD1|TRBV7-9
ASSFPGQPAKKLF
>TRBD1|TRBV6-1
ASSEGTGATPYEQY
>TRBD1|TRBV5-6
ASSLDRGIGTNTEAF
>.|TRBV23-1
ASSQRGQETQY
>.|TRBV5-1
ASSFGATNEKLF
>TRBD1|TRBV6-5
ASSRTGRSPLH
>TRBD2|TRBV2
ASGGRRGGADTQY
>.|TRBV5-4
ASSLWGGVSYGYT